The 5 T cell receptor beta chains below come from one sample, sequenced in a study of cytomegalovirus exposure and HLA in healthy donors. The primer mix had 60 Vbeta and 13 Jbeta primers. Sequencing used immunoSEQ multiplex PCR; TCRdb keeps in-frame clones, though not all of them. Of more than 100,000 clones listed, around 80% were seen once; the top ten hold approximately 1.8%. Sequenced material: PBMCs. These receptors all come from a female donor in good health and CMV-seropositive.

CDR3 sequence reads: CASRRDRGRFEGHTF. The DNA of the CDR3 is TGTGCCAGTCGGAGGGACAGGGGGCGCTTTGAAGGCCACACCTTC. The J gene is TRBJ1-2, the V gene TRBV19, with TRBD1 matching over 12 bases. The V gene's germline CDR1 is LNHDA and CDR2 SQIVND (reference sequence). The CDR3 is 15 amino acids. V was pared by 8 bases and J by 12 bases, with 16 bases of the junction left unmatched.

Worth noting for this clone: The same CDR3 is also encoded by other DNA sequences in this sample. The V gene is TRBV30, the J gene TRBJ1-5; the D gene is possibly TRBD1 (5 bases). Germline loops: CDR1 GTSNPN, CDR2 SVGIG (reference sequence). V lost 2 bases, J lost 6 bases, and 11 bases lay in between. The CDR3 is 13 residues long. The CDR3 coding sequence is TGTGCCTGGAGTACTACGGGGGTTCAGCCCCAGCATTTT. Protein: CAWSTTGVQPQHF.

Here the CDR3 DNA reads TGCGCCAGCACCCACTCACCGACTAGCGGCCCTTCCTACGAGCAGTACTTC. Protein sequence: CASTHSPTSGPSYEQYF. V and J are TRBV23-1 and TRBJ2-5, with TRBD2 matching over 9 bases. The DNA end is a closer match to TRBJ2-7, so the J assignment may be wrong. TRBV23-1 is marked as an open reading frame, function uncertain. The CDR3 has 17 amino acids.

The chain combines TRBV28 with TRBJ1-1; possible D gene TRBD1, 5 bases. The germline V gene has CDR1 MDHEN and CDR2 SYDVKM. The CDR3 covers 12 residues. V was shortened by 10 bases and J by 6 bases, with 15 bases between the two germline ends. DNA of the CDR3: TGTGCCACCCGCGGGACGTACGCTGAAGCTTTCTTT. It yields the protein CATRGTYAEAFF.

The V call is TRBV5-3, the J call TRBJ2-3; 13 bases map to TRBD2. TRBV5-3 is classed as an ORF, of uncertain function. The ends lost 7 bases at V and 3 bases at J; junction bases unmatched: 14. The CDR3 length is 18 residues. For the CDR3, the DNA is TGTGCCAGACTCGGACTAGCGGGAGATAGGATGAGGACAGATACGCAGTATTTT. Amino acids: CARLGLAGDRMRTDTQYF.